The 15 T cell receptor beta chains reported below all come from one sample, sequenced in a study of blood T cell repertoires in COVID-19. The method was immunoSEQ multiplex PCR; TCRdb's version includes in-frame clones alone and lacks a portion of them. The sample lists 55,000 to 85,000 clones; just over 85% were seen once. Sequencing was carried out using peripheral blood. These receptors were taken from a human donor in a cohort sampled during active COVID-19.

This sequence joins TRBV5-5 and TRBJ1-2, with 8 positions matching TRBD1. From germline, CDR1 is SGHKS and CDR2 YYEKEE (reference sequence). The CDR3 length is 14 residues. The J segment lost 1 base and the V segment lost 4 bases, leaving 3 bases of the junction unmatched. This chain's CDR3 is CASSRTGINYGYTF. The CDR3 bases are TGTGCCAGCAGCCGGACAGGGATTAACTATGGCTACACCTTC.

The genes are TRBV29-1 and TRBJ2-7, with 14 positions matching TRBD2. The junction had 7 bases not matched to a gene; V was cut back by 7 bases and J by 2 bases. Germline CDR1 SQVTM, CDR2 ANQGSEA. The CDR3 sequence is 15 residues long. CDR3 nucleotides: TGCAGCGCCTCGGGACTAGCGGGGGACCCCTACGAGCAGTACTTC. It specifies CSASGLAGDPYEQYF.

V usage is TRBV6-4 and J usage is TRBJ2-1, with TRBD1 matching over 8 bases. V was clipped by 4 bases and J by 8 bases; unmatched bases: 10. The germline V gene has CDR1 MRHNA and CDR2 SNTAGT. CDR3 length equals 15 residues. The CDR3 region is CASSVGTGPSDEQFF. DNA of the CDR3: TGTGCCAGCAGTGTCGGGACAGGCCCAAGCGATGAGCAGTTCTTC.

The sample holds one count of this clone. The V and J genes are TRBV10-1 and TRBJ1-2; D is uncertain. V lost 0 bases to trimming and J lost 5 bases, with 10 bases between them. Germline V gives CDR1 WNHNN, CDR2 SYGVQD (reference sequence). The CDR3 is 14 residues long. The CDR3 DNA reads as TGCGCCAGCAGTGAGTCGGCAGAACCTTATGGCTACACCTTC. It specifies CASSESAEPYGYTF.

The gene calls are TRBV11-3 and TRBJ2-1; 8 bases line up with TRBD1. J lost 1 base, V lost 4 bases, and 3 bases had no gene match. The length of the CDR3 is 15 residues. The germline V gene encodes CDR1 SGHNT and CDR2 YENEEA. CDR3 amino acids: CASSSRQGSYNEQFF. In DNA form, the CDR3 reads TGTGCCAGCAGCTCCCGACAGGGGTCCTACAATGAGCAGTTCTTC.

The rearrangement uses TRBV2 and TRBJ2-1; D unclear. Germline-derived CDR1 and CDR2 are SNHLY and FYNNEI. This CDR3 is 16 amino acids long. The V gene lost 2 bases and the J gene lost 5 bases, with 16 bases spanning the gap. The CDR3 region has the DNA TGTGCCAGCAGTGAACCGTTGGCGGAAGATCACAATGAGCAGTTCTTC. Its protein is CASSEPLAEDHNEQFF.

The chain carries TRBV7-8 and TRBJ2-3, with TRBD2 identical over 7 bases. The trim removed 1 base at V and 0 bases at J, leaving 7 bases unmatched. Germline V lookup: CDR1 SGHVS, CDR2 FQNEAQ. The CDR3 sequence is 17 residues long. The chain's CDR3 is CASSLGLAVKSTDTQYF. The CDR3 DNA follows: TGTGCCAGCAGCTTAGGGCTAGCGGTCAAAAGCACAGATACGCAGTATTTT. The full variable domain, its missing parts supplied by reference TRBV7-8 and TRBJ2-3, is GAGVSQSPRYKVAKRGQDVALRCDPISGHVSLFWYQQALGQGPEFLTYFQNEAQLDKSGLPSDRFFAERPEGSVSTLKIQRTQQEDSAVYLCASSLGLAVKSTDTQYFGPGTRLTVL.

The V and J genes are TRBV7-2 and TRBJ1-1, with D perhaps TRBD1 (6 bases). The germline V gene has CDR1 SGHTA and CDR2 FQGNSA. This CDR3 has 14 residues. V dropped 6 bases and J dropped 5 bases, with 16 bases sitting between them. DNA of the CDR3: TGTGCCAGCAGAGGGGGGGCCCGATTGACTGAAGCTTTCTTT. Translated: CASRGGARLTEAFF.

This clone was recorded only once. CDR3 residues: CASSPDGASGGNNEQFF. CDR3 in DNA: TGTGCCAGCAGCCCTGACGGGGCTAGCGGGGGGAACAATGAGCAGTTCTTC. The V gene is TRBV7-2, the J gene TRBJ2-1, with 11 bases identical to TRBD2. The CDR3 covers 17 residues. Germline CDR1 is SGHTA and CDR2 is FQGNSA. Trimming at V came to 5 bases and at J to 5 bases, leaving 11 bases not matched to a gene. The entire variable domain, with the rest obtained from reference TRBV7-2 and TRBJ2-1, is as follows: GAGVSQSPSNKVTEKGKDVELRCDPISGHTALYWYRQSLGQGLEFLIYFQGNSAPDKSGLPSDRFSAERTGGSVSTLTIQRTQQEDSAVYLCASSPDGASGGNNEQFFGPGTRLTVL.

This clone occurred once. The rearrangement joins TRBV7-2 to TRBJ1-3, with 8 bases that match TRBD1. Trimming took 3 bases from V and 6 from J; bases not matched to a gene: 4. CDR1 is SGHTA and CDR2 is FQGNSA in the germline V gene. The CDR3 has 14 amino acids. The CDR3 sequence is CASSLDRAANTIYF. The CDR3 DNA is TGTGCCAGCAGCTTGGACAGGGCGGCAAACACCATATATTTT.

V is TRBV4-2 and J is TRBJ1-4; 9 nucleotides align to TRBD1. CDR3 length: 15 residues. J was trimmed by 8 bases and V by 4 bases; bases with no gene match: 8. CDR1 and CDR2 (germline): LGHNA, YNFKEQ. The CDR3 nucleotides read TGTGCCAGCAGCCCCCGGACAGGGGAGGGGGAAAAACTGTTTTTT. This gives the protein CASSPRTGEGEKLFF.

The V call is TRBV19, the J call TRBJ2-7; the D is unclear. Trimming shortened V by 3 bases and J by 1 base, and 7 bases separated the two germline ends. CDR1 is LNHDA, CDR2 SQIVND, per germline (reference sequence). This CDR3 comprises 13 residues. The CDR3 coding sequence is TGTGCCAGTAGTATTCCAGGTTCCTACGAGCAGTACTTC. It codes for CASSIPGSYEQYF.

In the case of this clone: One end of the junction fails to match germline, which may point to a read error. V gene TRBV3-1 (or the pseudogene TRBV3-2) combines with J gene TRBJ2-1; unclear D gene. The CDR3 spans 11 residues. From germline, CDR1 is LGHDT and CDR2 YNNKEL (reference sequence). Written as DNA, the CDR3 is TGTGCCAGCAGCACCGACGGCTTGGAGATCTTC. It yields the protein CASSTDGLEIF.

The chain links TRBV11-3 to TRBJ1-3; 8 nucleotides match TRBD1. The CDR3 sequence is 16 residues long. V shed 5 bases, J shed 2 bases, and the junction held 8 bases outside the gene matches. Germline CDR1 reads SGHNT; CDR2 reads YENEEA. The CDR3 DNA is TGTGCCAGCAGCACCCGGACAGGGTCTCCTGGAAACACCATATATTTT. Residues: CASSTRTGSPGNTIYF.

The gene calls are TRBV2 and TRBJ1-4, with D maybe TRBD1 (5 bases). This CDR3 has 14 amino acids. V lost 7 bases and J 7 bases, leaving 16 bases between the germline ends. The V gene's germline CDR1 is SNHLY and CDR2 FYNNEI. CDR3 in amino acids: CASNMGGISEKLFF. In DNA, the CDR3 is TGTGCCAGCAATATGGGGGGGATTAGTGAAAAACTGTTTTTT.